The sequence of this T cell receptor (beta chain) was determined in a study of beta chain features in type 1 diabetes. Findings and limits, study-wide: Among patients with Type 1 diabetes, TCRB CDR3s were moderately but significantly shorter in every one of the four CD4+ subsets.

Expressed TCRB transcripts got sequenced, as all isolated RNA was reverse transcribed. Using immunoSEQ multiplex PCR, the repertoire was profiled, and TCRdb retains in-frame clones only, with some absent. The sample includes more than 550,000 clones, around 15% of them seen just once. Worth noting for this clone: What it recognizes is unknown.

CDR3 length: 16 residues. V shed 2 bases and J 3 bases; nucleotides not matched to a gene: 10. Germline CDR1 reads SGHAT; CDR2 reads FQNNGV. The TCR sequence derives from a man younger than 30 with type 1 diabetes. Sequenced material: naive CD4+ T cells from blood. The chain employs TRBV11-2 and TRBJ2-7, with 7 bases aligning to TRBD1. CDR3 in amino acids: CASSLRKTGKDYEQYF. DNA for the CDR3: TGTGCCAGCAGCTTACGTAAGACAGGGAAGGACTACGAGCAGTACTTC.